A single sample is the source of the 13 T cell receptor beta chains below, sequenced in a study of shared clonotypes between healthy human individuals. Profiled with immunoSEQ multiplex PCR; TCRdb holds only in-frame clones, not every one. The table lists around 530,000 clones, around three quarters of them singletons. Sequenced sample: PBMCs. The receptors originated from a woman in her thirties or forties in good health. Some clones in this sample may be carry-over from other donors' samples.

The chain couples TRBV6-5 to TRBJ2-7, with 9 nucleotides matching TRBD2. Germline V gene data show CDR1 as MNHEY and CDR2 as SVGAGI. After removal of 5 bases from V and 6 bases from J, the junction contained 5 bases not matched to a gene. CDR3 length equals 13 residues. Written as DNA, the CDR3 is TGTGCCAGCAGTCGGGGACTAGCCTCCGAGCAGTACTTC. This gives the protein CASSRGLASEQYF.

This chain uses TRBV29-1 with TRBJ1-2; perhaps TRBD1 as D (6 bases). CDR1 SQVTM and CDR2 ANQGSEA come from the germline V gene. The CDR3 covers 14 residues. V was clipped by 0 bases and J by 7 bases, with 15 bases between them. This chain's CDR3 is CSVEEVQGSGGYTF. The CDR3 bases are TGCAGCGTTGAAGAGGTCCAGGGGTCTGGTGGCTACACCTTC.

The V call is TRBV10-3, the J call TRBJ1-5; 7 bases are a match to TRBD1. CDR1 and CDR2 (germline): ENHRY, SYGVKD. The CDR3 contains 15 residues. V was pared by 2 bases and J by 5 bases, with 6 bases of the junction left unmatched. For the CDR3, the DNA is TGTGCCATCAGTGAGATCGACAGGGACCATCAGCCCCAGCATTTT. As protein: CAISEIDRDHQPQHF.

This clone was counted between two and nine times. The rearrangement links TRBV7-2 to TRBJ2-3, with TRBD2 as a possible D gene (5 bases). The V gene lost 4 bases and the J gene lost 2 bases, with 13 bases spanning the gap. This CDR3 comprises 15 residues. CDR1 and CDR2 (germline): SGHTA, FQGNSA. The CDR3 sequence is CASSSRRGNTDTQYF. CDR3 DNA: TGTGCCAGCAGCTCCAGAAGAGGGAACACAGATACGCAGTATTTT.

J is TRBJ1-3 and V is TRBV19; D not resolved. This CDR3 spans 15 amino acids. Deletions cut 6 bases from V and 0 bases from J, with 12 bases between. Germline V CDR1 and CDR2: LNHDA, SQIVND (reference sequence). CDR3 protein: CASSDGKYSGNTIYF. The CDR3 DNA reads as TGTGCCAGTAGCGACGGAAAATACTCTGGAAACACCATATATTTT.

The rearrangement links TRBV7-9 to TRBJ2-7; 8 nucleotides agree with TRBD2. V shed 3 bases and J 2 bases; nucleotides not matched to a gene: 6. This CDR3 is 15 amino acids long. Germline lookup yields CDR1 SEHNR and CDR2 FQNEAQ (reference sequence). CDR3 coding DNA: TGTGCCAGCAGCTTCCCGGGACTAGTCCCCTACGAGCAGTACTTC. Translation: CASSFPGLVPYEQYF.

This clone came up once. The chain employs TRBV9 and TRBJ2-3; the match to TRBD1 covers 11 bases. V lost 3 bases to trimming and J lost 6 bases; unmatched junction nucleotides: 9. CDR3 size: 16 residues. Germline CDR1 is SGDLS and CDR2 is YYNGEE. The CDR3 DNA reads TGTGCCAGCAGCGAGGGACAGGGGGTATATTTGGATACGCAGTATTTT. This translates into CASSEGQGVYLDTQYF.

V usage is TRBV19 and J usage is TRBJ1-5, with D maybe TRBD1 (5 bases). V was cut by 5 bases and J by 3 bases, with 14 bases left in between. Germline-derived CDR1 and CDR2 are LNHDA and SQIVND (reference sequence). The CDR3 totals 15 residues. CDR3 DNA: TGTGCCAGTAGTCTCCGGGACGGATTCAATCAGCCCCAGCATTTT. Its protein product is CASSLRDGFNQPQHF.

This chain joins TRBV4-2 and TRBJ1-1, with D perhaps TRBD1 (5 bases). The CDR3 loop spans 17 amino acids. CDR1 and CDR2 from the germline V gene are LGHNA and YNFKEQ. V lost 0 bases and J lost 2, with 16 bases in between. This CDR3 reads CASSQERTGGGNTEAFF. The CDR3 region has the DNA TGTGCCAGCAGCCAAGAAAGAACAGGAGGAGGAAACACTGAAGCTTTCTTT.

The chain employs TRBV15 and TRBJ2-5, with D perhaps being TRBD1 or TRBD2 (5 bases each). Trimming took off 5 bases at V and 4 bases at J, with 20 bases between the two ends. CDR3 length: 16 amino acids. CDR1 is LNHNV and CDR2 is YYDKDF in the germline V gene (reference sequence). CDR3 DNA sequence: TGTGCCACCAGCCCCCGGGACCGACGTCTCGGAGAGACCCAGTACTTC. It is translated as CATSPRDRRLGETQYF.

The CDR3 nucleotides are TGTGCCAGCAGTTTTTGGCTCACCGGATTGTCCCAGCCCCAGCATTTT. Translating gives CASSFWLTGLSQPQHF. This chain connects TRBV28 to TRBJ1-5; D remains unclear. This CDR3 has 16 amino acids. CDR1 and CDR2 from the germline V gene are MDHEN and SYDVKM. V was shortened by 3 bases and J by 7 bases, with 19 bases between the two germline ends.

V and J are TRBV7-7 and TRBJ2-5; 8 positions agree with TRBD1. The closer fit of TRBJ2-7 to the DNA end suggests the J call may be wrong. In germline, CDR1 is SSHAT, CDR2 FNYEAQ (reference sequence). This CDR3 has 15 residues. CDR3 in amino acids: CASSLGTGRSYEQYF. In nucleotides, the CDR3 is TGTGCCAGCAGCTTAGGGACAGGGAGATCCTACGAGCAGTACTTC.

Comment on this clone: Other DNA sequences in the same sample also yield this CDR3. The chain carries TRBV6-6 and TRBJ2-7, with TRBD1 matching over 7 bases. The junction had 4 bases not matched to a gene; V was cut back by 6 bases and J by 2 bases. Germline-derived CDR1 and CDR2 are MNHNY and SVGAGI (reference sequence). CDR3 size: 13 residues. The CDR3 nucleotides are TGTGCCAGCAGCCCCGGGACAGCCTACGAGCAGTACTTC. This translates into CASSPGTAYEQYF.